The source of this T cell receptor beta chain is a study of T cells expressing NK-cell markers. As for the study in general: According to the study, TCR beta repertoires originated from sorted CD3+CD56+NKG2C+, CD3+CD56+NKG2C- and CD3+CD56-NKG2C+ T cells. HCMV seropositivity characterized seven of the eight sequenced donors, and seronegativity one.

About this clonotype: Its antigen is undetermined.

General observations from the study: For several donors, the dominant NKG2C+ clonotypes made up roughly 1.0-7.0% of their CD8+ T cells.

UMI-tagged 5'RACE template switching yielded the TCR beta cDNA. Following a re-call of the 5' RACE reads, TCRdb has one entry per CDR3 protein and lacks DNA. The table gives over 250,000 distinct CDR3 sequences; the top ten clones make up 4% to 4.5% of it. Sequenced: blood T cells: a sorted CD56 or NKG2C T cell subset, CD4+ or CD8+ T cells, or bulk PBMC T cells (not recorded which). The receptor was derived from a woman aged 18 to 75 in good health.

The CDR3 loop is CSARGWAGELFF. The V call is TRBV20-1, the J call TRBJ2-2. The germline CDR1 and CDR2 sequences are DFQATT and SNEGSKA (reference sequence). The CDR3 has 12 residues.